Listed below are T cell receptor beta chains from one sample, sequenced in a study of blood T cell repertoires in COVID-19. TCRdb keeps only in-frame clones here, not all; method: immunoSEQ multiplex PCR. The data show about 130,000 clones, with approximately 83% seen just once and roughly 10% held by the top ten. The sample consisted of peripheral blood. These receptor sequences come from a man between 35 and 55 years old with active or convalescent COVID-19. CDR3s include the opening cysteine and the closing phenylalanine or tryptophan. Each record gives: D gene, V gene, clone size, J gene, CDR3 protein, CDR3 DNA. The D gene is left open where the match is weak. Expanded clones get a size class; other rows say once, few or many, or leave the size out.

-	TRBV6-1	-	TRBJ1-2	CASSEEEGPYGYTF	TGTGCCAGCAGTGAAGAGGAGGGACCCTATGGCTACACCTTC
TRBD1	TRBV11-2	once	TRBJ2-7	CASSFGTGGFFEQYF	TGTGCCAGCAGCTTTGGGACAGGGGGATTTTTCGAGCAGTACTTC
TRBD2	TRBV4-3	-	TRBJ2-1	CASSQERRGGSNEQFF	TGCGCCAGCAGCCAAGAACGGCGGGGGGGCTCCAATGAGCAGTTCTTC
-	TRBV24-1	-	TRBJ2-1	CATSAAKQGMSSYNEQFF	TGTGCCACCAGTGCGGCCAAACAGGGTATGAGCTCCTACAATGAGCAGTTCTTC
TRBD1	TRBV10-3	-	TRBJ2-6	CAISEDRGTGANVLTF	TGTGCCATCAGTGAGGACAGGGGAACTGGGGCCAACGTCCTGACTTTC
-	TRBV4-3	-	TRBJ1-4	CASSQEASLRREEKLFF	TGCGCCAGCAGCCAAGAAGCATCCCTTAGGCGGGAAGAAAAACTGTTTTTT
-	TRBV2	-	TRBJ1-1	CASRTQGRDTEAFF	TGTGCCAGCAGGACACAGGGAAGGGACACTGAAGCTTTCTTT
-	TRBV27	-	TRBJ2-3	CASSLLFVGGADTQYF	TGTGCCAGCAGTTTACTTTTTGTGGGGGGTGCAGATACGCAGTATTTT
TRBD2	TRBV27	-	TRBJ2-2	CASKTSGGVYTGELFF	TGTGCCAGCAAGACTAGCGGGGGGGTGTACACCGGGGAGCTGTTTTTT
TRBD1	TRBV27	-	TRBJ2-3	CASSPGTGSATDTQYF	TGTGCCAGCAGTCCGGGGACAGGATCTGCCACAGATACGCAGTATTTT
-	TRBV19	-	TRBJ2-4	CASSIGPGQGEAKNIQYF	TGTGCCAGTAGTATCGGCCCAGGGCAAGGGGAAGCCAAAAACATTCAGTACTTC
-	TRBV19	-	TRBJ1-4	CASSINSPTNEKLFF	TGTGCCAGTAGTATCAACAGCCCAACTAATGAAAAACTGTTTTTT
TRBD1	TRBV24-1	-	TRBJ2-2	CATSDPGQGGTGELFF	TGTGCCACCAGTGATCCAGGACAGGGCGGCACCGGGGAGCTGTTTTTT
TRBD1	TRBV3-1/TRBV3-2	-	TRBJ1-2	CASSRQTGASGYTF	TGTGCCAGCAGCCGGCAAACAGGGGCCAGCGGCTACACCTTC
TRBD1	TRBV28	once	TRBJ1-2	CASSLNRGFAYTF	TGTGCCAGCAGTTTAAACAGGGGGTTCGCCTACACCTTC
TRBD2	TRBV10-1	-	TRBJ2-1	CASSDPGGGSIYNEQFF	TGCGCCAGCAGTGACCCGGGGGGAGGATCCATCTACAATGAGCAGTTCTTC
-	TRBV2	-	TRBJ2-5	CASSRGGLGETQYF	TGTGCCAGTTCTCGCGGGGGCTTGGGAGAGACCCAGTACTTC
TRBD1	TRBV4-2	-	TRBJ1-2	CASSPGQVYGYTF	TGTGCCAGCAGCCCCGGACAGGTCTATGGCTACACCTTC
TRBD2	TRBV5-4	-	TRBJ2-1	CASSKAGGRLNEQFF	TGTGCCAGCAGCAAAGCGGGGGGGAGGTTGAATGAGCAGTTCTTC
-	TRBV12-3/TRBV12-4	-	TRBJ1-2	CASSRDRLYGYTF	TGTGCCAGCAGCCGTGACAGGCTCTATGGCTACACCTTC
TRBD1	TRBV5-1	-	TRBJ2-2	CASSFYGTGMNTGELFF	TGCGCCAGCAGCTTTTACGGGACAGGGATGAACACCGGGGAGCTGTTTTTT
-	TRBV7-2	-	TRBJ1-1	CASSFKTGNEAFF	TGTGCCAGCAGCTTCAAAACAGGGAATGAAGCTTTCTTT
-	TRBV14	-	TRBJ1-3	CASSLGTYVGNTIYF	TGTGCCAGCAGCCTCGGGACATATGTGGGAAACACCATATATTTT
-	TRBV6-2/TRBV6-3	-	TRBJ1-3	CASSFAGDYGNTIYF	TGTGCCAGCAGCTTCGCAGGGGACTATGGAAACACCATATATTTT
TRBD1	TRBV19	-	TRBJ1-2	CASTPGQLSNYGYTF	TGTGCCAGTACCCCGGGACAGCTAAGTAACTATGGCTACACCTTC
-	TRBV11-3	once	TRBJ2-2	CASSRQGFGGELFF	TGTGCCAGCAGCCGCCAGGGGTTTGGCGGGGAGCTGTTTTTT
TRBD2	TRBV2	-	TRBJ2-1	CASIMGLAGNNEQFF	TGTGCCAGCATCATGGGACTAGCGGGCAACAATGAGCAGTTCTTC
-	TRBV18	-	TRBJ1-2	CASSPTGENGYTF	TGTGCCAGCTCACCAACCGGGGAGAACGGCTACACCTTC
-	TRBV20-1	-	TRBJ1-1	CSASGERQNTEAFF	TGCAGTGCTAGTGGGGAGCGGCAAAACACTGAAGCTTTCTTT
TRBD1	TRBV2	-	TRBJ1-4	CASRSRTGEKGEKLFF	TGTGCCAGCAGATCGAGGACAGGGGAAAAGGGTGAAAAACTGTTTTTT
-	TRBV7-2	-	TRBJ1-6	CASSLSRSSYNSPLHF	TGTGCCAGCAGCCTATCGAGAAGCTCCTATAATTCACCCCTCCACTTT